This T cell receptor (beta chain) came from a study of blood T cell repertoires in COVID-19 (dated by TCRdb to the early 2020s). Turning to the overall study: Samples from collaborators originated in the United States, Italy and Spain and spanned both the acute and convalescent phases of COVID-19. HLA class I and class II types, where available, came from metadata supplied by the sample provider rather than from assay-based typing. The dataset comprised deeply sampled blood TCRbeta repertoires from subjects exposed to, actively infected with, or recovered from COVID-19. Samples came from the ongoing ImmuneRACE study (first 160 participants) plus 1,254 subjects from 6 global collaborators. The repertoires were made available in a free public database intended to serve as a resource for research on the immune response to SARS-CoV-2. The sample metadata nearly always contained a de-identified subject ID, COVID-19 status, age in years and sex. The material from the prospective study consisted of cDNA or gDNA derived from T cells, B-cell-depleted T cells, or PBMCs.

TCRbeta CDR3 regions were amplified from genomic DNA by means of the immunoSEQ Assay, a bias-controlled multiplex PCR. The original methods were these. The number of nucleated cells in each sample was estimated by amplification of reference gene primers within the assay. Sequence reads were collapsed and filtered to measure the absolute abundance of every unique TCRbeta CDR3 rearrangement. Productive Simpson clonality was computed per sample as the square root of Simpson's diversity index over productive rearrangements. Entries here come from immuneACCESS through TCRdb and include only in-frame sequences with V and J called. Some clones fail to appear in such tables; in the studies checked, an unresolved V gene covers under half of the shortfall, and the cause of the remainder is unknown. Clonal size and the V and J genes are those of that table, whereas D and trimming came from the DNA. In all, the sample holds around 30,000 clones, and roughly nine tenths of those were seen once. The top ten clones comprise about 0.55% of the sample.

The germline V gene (reference sequence) supplies CDR1 MNHEY and CDR2 SMNVEV. The CDR3 runs 14 amino acids, cysteine and phenylalanine included. Only CDR3 DNA remains: 42 bases, in frame from the first base. Deletion took 5 bases off V and 1 base off J, with a span of 11 bases between the germline ends. As to this clone: Its antigen is unknown. Qualities for individual bases were not recorded, and no much larger clone is one base off.

Broad study findings and their caveats: The amount of clinical and demographic metadata varied by source and participant and was provided uncurated.

Each collaborating institution followed its own protocols to collect whole blood in K2EDTA tubes. For TCRbeta analysis, collaborator samples were shipped as frozen whole blood, as isolated PBMCs, or as DNA extracted from either sample type. The sequence was collected from a middle-aged woman with active or convalescent COVID-19. The specimen was peripheral blood. The rearrangement combines TRBV27 with TRBJ1-1, with no confident D gene call. The nucleotide sequence is TGTGCCAGCAGTCCCCTCCGACAGAACACTGAAGCTTTCTTT. Its amino acids are CASSPLRQNTEAFF.